What follows describes a single T cell receptor (beta chain). Its specificity is unknown. Primers for the PCR totalled 60 Vbeta and 13 Jbeta. Produced via immunoSEQ multiplex PCR; TCRdb's table is partial and in-frame only. The sample includes more than 90,000 clones, 74% of them seen just once. V dropped 7 bases and J dropped 9 bases, with 12 bases sitting between them. CDR3 length equals 11 residues. The germline CDR1 and CDR2 sequences are SNHLY and FYNNEI. This record belongs to a study of cytomegalovirus exposure and HLA in healthy donors. Study-wide results and limits: According to the study, some 160 TCR beta chains were cytomegalovirus-associated. Likely technical artifact: a cluster of highly shared sequence variants.

Each of the donors was a healthy bone marrow donor. V and J are TRBV2 and TRBJ1-1; D is undetermined. The specimen sequenced was PBMCs. The sequence was obtained from a woman in her 50s in good health and CMV-seropositive. This chain's CDR3 is CASNYREKAFF. CDR3 DNA sequence: TGTGCCAGCAACTACCGGGAGAAAGCTTTCTTT.